The entry that follows covers one T cell receptor beta chain sequence. Its antigen is as yet unknown. Expressed TCRB transcripts were sequenced after all isolated RNA was converted to cDNA. Some clones are missing from TCRdb's copy, which holds only in-frame ones; the method was immunoSEQ multiplex PCR. The table lists 330,000 or so clones, 20% of them singletons. The data originate from a study of beta chain features in type 1 diabetes. Study-level results: Moderate but significant shortening of TCRB CDR3s was recorded in all four CD4+ subsets from Type 1 diabetes patients. Equally in patients and controls, shorter templates might have been favored by PCR.

The CDR3 sequence is 14 residues long. J lost 6 bases, V lost 7 bases, and 6 bases had no gene match. Germline V CDR1 and CDR2: SGHRS, YFSETQ. The chain joins TRBV5-1 to TRBJ1-4, with TRBD1 identical over 10 bases. The receptor was isolated from a woman aged 18-29 years in good health. The material sequenced was naive CD4+ T cells from blood. CDR3 bases: TGCGCCAGCGGACAGGACAGGGGGGATGAAAAACTGTTTTTT. This sequence encodes CASGQDRGDEKLFF.